Described below is a single T cell receptor (beta chain) sequence and its context. The antigen is undetermined. No cell fractionation was done, so the repertoire covers all unsorted peripheral blood T cells. The entry originates in a study of HIV-infected patients and healthy controls. Reverse transcription used approximately 500 ng RNA and constant-region primers for alpha and beta. Using multiplexing indices, alpha and beta chain libraries were generated apart by chain-specific third strand synthesis. TCRdb called the 5' RACE reads again in MiXCR, with one record for every CDR3 protein. The sample holds around 7,400 distinct CDR3 sequences, less than 9.5% seen once. General study points: Healthy controls carried many MAIT alpha-chain CDR3s, while HIV+ repertoires had few.

The V and J ends lost 0 bases and 7 bases, in that order; junction bases with no gene match: 7. The length of the CDR3 is 15 residues. Germline CDR1 reads MNHEY; CDR2 reads SVGAGI. V and J are TRBV6-5 and TRBJ2-7; 9 bases are shared with TRBD1. Sequences were derived from blood, sampled before antiretroviral therapy. The sequence came from an adult with HIV infection. The CDR3 region has the DNA TGTGCCAGCAGTTACTCGGGGGGACAGGGAGAAGAGCAGTACTTC. This encodes CASSYSGGQGEEQYF.